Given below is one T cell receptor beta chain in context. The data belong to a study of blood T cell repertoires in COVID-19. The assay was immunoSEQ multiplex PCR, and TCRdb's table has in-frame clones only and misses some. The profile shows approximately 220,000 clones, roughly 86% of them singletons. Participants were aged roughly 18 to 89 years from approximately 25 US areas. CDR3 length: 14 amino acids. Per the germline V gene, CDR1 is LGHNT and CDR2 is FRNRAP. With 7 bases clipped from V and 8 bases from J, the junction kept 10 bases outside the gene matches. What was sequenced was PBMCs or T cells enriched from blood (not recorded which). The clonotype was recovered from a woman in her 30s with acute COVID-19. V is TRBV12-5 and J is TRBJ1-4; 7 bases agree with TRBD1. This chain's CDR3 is CASATDRLLEKLFF. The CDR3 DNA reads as TGTGCTAGTGCCACGGACAGGCTCCTCGAAAAACTGTTTTTT. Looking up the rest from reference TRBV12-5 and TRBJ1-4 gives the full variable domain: DARVTQTPRHKVTEMGQEVTMRCQPILGHNTVFWYRQTMMQGLELLAYFRNRAPLDDSGMPKDRFSAEMPDATLATLKIQPSEPRDSAVYFCASATDRLLEKLFFGSGTQLSVL.